The 5 T cell receptor beta chains below all came from one sample that was sequenced in a study of regulatory T cells in long-lasting Graves disease. HTBI primers from iRepertoire and Arm-PCR of CDR3 regions yielded the TCR beta libraries. MiXCR was run by TCRdb on the multiplex PCR reads, yielding one entry per CDR3 protein. Among 700,000 or so distinct CDR3 sequences listed, approximately 31% were seen once. The time point denotes: persistent/refractory GD, antithyroid drugs over 5 years with positive TRAb. Scientists built the TCR library using RNA that was extracted from PBMCs. The material was peripheral blood mononuclear cells (PBMCs), obtained when the disease was refractory, from a patient treated with antithyroid drugs. The receptors shown here come from a female donor with Graves disease.

The V and J genes are TRBV20-1 and TRBJ1-1; tentatively, D is TRBD1 (5 bases). The CDR3 sequence is 13 residues long. Germline values: CDR1 DFQATT, CDR2 SNEGSKA (reference sequence). V was shortened by 1 base and J by 3 bases, with 9 bases between the two germline ends. The CDR3, as DNA: TGCAGTGCTAGAGGGCGACAGTACACTGAAGCTTTCTTT. It codes for CSARGRQYTEAFF.

This clonotype was observed a handful of times. J is TRBJ2-2 and V is TRBV12-3 or TRBV12-4, with D unclear. V shed 8 bases and J shed 6 bases, with 13 bases lying between them. This CDR3 region has 13 residues. The CDR3 loop reads CASGPTYAGELFF. In DNA, the CDR3 is TGTGCCAGCGGGCCAACCTACGCCGGGGAGCTGTTTTTT.

The table lists this clonotype with a few counts. This rearrangement joins TRBV7-2 to TRBJ2-7; TRBD2 agrees at 7 bases. The CDR3 sequence is 12 residues long. The germline V gene has CDR1 SGHTA and CDR2 FQGNSA. V trimming: 5 bases; J trimming: 4 bases; junction bases outside the gene matches: 2. The DNA of the CDR3 is TGTGCCAGCAGCGGGACTATATACGAGCAGTACTTC. It translates to CASSGTIYEQYF.

The sample holds many counts of this clonotype. V and J are TRBV12-3 or TRBV12-4 and TRBJ1-2, with 8 bases aligning to TRBD1. The V gene end was trimmed by 2 bases and the J gene end by 5 bases; junction bases not matched to a gene: 7. The CDR3 is 15 residues long. In DNA, the CDR3 is TGTGCCAGCAGTTTACGCCAGGGGGCATTTTATGGCTACACCTTC. Protein product: CASSLRQGAFYGYTF.

The chain employs TRBV5-1 and TRBJ1-5, with D possibly TRBD1 on 6 matching bases. V lost 4 bases to trimming and J lost 6 bases, with 17 bases between them. The CDR3 is made up of 15 amino acids. The germline CDR1 and CDR2 sequences are SGHRS and YFSETQ. The CDR3, as DNA: TGCGCCAGCAGCCAGGCCGGGGGCGAAGGTCAGCCCCAGCATTTT. Translated, it gives CASSQAGGEGQPQHF.